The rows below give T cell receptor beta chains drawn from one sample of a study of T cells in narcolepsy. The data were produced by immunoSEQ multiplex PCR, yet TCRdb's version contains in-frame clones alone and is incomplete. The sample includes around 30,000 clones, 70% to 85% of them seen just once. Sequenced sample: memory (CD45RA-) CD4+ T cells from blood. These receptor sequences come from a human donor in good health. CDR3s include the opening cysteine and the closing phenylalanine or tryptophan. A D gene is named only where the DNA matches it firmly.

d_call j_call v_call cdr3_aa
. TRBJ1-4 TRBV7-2 CASSSSNRRRTNEKLFF
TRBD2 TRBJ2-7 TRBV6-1 CASSGLAAYEQYF
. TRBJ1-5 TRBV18 CASSDKGGGNQPQHF
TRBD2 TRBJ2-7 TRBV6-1 CASCSRREAYEQYF
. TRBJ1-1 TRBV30 CAWVPGVNTEAFF
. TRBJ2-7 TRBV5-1 CASSLALSEAYEQYF
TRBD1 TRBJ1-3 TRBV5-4 CASSLDQGGSGNTIYF
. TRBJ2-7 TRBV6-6 CASRSGYEQYF
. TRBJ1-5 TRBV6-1 CASSGSTGIDQPQHF
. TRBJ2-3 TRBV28 CASSHPGTDTQYF
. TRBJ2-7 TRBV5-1 CASSLAVGPYEQYF
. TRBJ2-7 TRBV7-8 CASSLGTAMKPYEQYF
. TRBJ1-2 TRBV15 CATSNSGAGYGYTF
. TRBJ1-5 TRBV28 CASSLGRGSNQPQHF
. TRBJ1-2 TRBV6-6 CASSSGQGYGYTF
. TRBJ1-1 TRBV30 CAWSPTTVNTEAFF
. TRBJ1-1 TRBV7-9 CASSLHMDTEAFF
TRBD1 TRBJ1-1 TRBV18 CASLGGGGQGNTEAFF
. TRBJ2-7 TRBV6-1 CASSGGPYYEQYF
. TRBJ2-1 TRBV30 CAWSSDHRWNEQFF
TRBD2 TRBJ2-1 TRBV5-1 CASSLGLAGRDEQFF
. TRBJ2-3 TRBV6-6 CASQKGSDTQYF
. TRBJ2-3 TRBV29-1 CSVPPYGTDTQYF
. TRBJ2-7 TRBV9 CASSVEGWGEQYF
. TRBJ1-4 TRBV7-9 CASSIGQNIEKLFF
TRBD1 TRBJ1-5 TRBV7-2 CASSLQGGSNQPQHF
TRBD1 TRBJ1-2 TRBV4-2 CASLRTGYYGYTF
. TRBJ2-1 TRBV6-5 CASSIVGTALFF
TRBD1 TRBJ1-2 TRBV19 CASSMDRGWGYTF
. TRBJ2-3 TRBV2 CASSDYRSTDTQYF
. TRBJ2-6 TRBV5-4 CASTLNSGANVLTF
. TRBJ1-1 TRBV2 CASSGGMNTEAFF
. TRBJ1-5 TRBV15 CATSRVPSAQHF
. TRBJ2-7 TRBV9 CASSPGRGQPYEQYF
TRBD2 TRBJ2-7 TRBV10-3 CAIRTSGPYEQYF
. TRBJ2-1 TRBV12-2 CASRQPDRQRCHYNEQFF
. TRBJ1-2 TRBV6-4 CASSDSGAYGYTF
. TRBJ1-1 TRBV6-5 CASDMKGGTEAFF
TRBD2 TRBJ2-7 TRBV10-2 CASSEYRASGGSYEQYF
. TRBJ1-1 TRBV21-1 CASSERDLNTEAFF
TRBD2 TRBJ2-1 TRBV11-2 CASRRLAGYNEQFF
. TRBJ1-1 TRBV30 CAWSPVARGTEAFF
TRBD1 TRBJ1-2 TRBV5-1 CASSLDSTGIGGYTF
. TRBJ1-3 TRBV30 CAWAFTSGNTIYF
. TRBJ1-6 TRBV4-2 CASSQEVTNSPLHF
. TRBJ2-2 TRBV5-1 CASSLGQVVTGELFF
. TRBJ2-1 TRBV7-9 CASSPTSSYNEQFF
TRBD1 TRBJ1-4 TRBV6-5 CASRGTGGYEKLFF
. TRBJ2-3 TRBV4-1 CASGQTLVATQYF
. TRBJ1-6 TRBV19 CASNPDSSRNSPLHF
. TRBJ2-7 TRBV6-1 CASSWDHSTSYEQYF
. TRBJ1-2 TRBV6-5 CASSYSSGGPNYGYTF